This is a list of T cell receptor beta chains from one sample in a study of blood T cell repertoires in COVID-19. The repertoire was sequenced with immunoSEQ multiplex PCR; TCRdb's copy has only in-frame clones and lacks some. Of 250,000 to 300,000 clones listed, about 89% are singletons. The sample was peripheral blood. The receptor source for this set is a woman between 55 and 75 years old with acute or convalescent COVID-19. Each CDR3 is given with its conserved first and last residue. The D gene is left open where the match is weak. Some rows mark clone size as missing; the rest say once, few, many or name a class of expanded clone.

j_call: TRBJ2-3; d_call: TRBD2; v_call: TRBV9; clone_size: -; cdr3_nt: TGTGCCAGCAGCCCTCAAGAACTAGCGGGGGGGTATACAGATACGCAGTATTTT; cdr3_aa: CASSPQELAGGYTDTQYF
j_call: TRBJ2-5; d_call: TRBD1; v_call: TRBV9; clone_size: -; cdr3_nt: TGTGCCAGCAGCGTCACAGGGGGCCAAGAGACCCAGTACTTC; cdr3_aa: CASSVTGGQETQYF
j_call: TRBJ2-5; d_call: -; v_call: TRBV7-8; clone_size: once; cdr3_nt: TGTGCCAGCAGCCGTGACACTCAGGAGACCCAGTACTTC; cdr3_aa: CASSRDTQETQYF
j_call: TRBJ2-5; d_call: TRBD2; v_call: TRBV7-2; clone_size: -; cdr3_nt: TGTGCCAGCAGCTACGATGGACTAGCCCGAGAGACCCAGTACTTC; cdr3_aa: CASSYDGLARETQYF
j_call: TRBJ1-5; d_call: -; v_call: TRBV28; clone_size: -; cdr3_nt: TGTGCCAGCAGTCTCCGGTTGACAAATTCTCTCAATCAGCCCCAGCATTTT; cdr3_aa: CASSLRLTNSLNQPQHF
j_call: TRBJ2-2; d_call: -; v_call: TRBV21-1; clone_size: -; cdr3_nt: TGTGCCAGCAGCAAACCTGGGGGACAGGGGGCGCATACCGGGGAGCTGTTTTTT; cdr3_aa: CASSKPGGQGAHTGELFF
j_call: TRBJ2-7; d_call: TRBD1; v_call: TRBV5-6; clone_size: -; cdr3_nt: TGTGCCAGCAGTCATCGGACAGGCTACGAGCAGTACTTC; cdr3_aa: CASSHRTGYEQYF
j_call: TRBJ2-5; d_call: TRBD1; v_call: TRBV25-1; clone_size: -; cdr3_nt: TGTGCCAGCAGAGATACTAGGGGGCTAGAGACCCAGTACTTC; cdr3_aa: CASRDTRGLETQYF
j_call: TRBJ2-3; d_call: -; v_call: TRBV3-1/TRBV3-2; clone_size: -; cdr3_nt: TGTGCCAGCAGCCCGAGGGCAGGCAGCACAGATACGCAGTATTTT; cdr3_aa: CASSPRAGSTDTQYF
j_call: TRBJ2-4; d_call: -; v_call: TRBV6-2/TRBV6-3; clone_size: -; cdr3_nt: TGTGCCAGCAGTTACAGGGGTAACATTCAGTACTTC; cdr3_aa: CASSYRGNIQYF
j_call: TRBJ1-5; d_call: TRBD1; v_call: TRBV7-2; clone_size: -; cdr3_nt: TGTGCCAGCAGCTCTCCGACAGGGTTCCAGCCCCAGCATTTT; cdr3_aa: CASSSPTGFQPQHF
j_call: TRBJ1-3; d_call: -; v_call: TRBV7-6; clone_size: -; cdr3_nt: TGTGCCAGCAGCACCTTGGGGGGACCCTCTGGAAACACCATATATTTT; cdr3_aa: CASSTLGGPSGNTIYF
j_call: TRBJ1-3; d_call: -; v_call: TRBV28; clone_size: -; cdr3_nt: TGTGCCAGCAGTTTCCCAGAGGCCGGGGGGGCCGGAAACACCATATATTTT; cdr3_aa: CASSFPEAGGAGNTIYF
j_call: TRBJ2-3; d_call: -; v_call: TRBV24-1; clone_size: -; cdr3_nt: TGTGCCACCAGTGATTTCACAGGGGGGGCCACAGATACGCAGTATTTT; cdr3_aa: CATSDFTGGATDTQYF
j_call: TRBJ1-5; d_call: -; v_call: TRBV30; clone_size: -; cdr3_nt: TGTGCCTGGAGTGTAAACAGGGATGAGCCCCAGCATTTT; cdr3_aa: CAWSVNRDEPQHF
j_call: TRBJ2-1; d_call: -; v_call: TRBV28; clone_size: -; cdr3_nt: TGTGCCAGCAGTTTTAGCGACCGGATTGAGCAGTTCTTC; cdr3_aa: CASSFSDRIEQFF
j_call: TRBJ2-5; d_call: TRBD1; v_call: TRBV6-5; clone_size: -; cdr3_nt: TGTGCCAGCAGTCGGACAGGGGCCCAAGAGACCCAGTACTTC; cdr3_aa: CASSRTGAQETQYF
j_call: TRBJ2-7; d_call: -; v_call: TRBV5-1; clone_size: -; cdr3_nt: TGCGCCAGCAGCTTTAGCGGATCCTACGAGCAGTACTTC; cdr3_aa: CASSFSGSYEQYF
j_call: TRBJ2-7; d_call: TRBD1; v_call: TRBV24-1; clone_size: once; cdr3_nt: TGTGCCACCAGTGATACCGGGACAGGGAAATACGAGCAGTACTTC; cdr3_aa: CATSDTGTGKYEQYF
j_call: TRBJ1-3; d_call: -; v_call: TRBV9; clone_size: -; cdr3_nt: TGTGCCAGCAGCGTAGAGGGGATCGGAAACACCATATATTTT; cdr3_aa: CASSVEGIGNTIYF
j_call: TRBJ2-7; d_call: TRBD1; v_call: TRBV9; clone_size: -; cdr3_nt: TGTGCCAGCAGCTCGCGACAGGGCTACGAGCAGTACTTC; cdr3_aa: CASSSRQGYEQYF
j_call: TRBJ2-7; d_call: -; v_call: TRBV7-9; clone_size: many; cdr3_nt: TGTGCCAGCAGCTTAGGAGAGCTCTACGAGCAGTACTTC; cdr3_aa: CASSLGELYEQYF
j_call: TRBJ2-5; d_call: -; v_call: TRBV28; clone_size: -; cdr3_nt: TGTGCCAGCAGTTTGGAGGGATTTCTCGAGACCCAGTACTTC; cdr3_aa: CASSLEGFLETQYF
j_call: TRBJ2-1; d_call: TRBD1; v_call: TRBV27; clone_size: -; cdr3_nt: TGTGCCAGCAGCCGCGACAGGGCCTCCTACAATGAGCAGTTCTTC; cdr3_aa: CASSRDRASYNEQFF
j_call: TRBJ1-1; d_call: -; v_call: TRBV7-2; clone_size: -; cdr3_nt: TGTGCCAGCAGCTTAGAGCTGAACACTGAAGCTTTCTTT; cdr3_aa: CASSLELNTEAFF
j_call: TRBJ1-1; d_call: -; v_call: TRBV6-5; clone_size: -; cdr3_nt: TGTGCCAGCAGACAAGTAAGGGGATCTGAAGCTTTCTTT; cdr3_aa: CASRQVRGSEAFF
j_call: TRBJ2-7; d_call: -; v_call: TRBV5-4; clone_size: -; cdr3_nt: TGTGCCAGCAGCTCCGGGGTTGGCGACGAGCAGTACTTC; cdr3_aa: CASSSGVGDEQYF
j_call: TRBJ1-2; d_call: TRBD1; v_call: TRBV6-5; clone_size: -; cdr3_nt: TGTGCCAGCAGGCGACAGGGTGTGTCAAACTATGGCTACACCTTC; cdr3_aa: CASRRQGVSNYGYTF
j_call: TRBJ1-3; d_call: TRBD1; v_call: TRBV18; clone_size: -; cdr3_nt: TGTGCCAGCTCACCACTAGGGGGCGCGTTATCTGGAAACACCATATATTTT; cdr3_aa: CASSPLGGALSGNTIYF
j_call: TRBJ2-5; d_call: TRBD2; v_call: TRBV7-9; clone_size: -; cdr3_nt: TGTGCCAGCAGTCCCGGACTAGCGGGACCTCAAGCCCAGTACTTC; cdr3_aa: CASSPGLAGPQAQYF
j_call: TRBJ1-1; d_call: -; v_call: TRBV5-1; clone_size: -; cdr3_nt: TGCGCCAGCAGGTTAGACTCGAACACTGAAGCTTTCTTT; cdr3_aa: CASRLDSNTEAFF
j_call: TRBJ2-7; d_call: -; v_call: TRBV27; clone_size: -; cdr3_nt: TGTGCCAGCAGTACCAGGGCTCCCTACGAGCAGTACTTC; cdr3_aa: CASSTRAPYEQYF
j_call: TRBJ2-1; d_call: -; v_call: TRBV7-2; clone_size: -; cdr3_nt: TGTGCCAGCAGCGCGGGACAGCACAATGAGCAGTTCTTC; cdr3_aa: CASSAGQHNEQFF
j_call: TRBJ2-4; d_call: -; v_call: TRBV3-1/TRBV3-2; clone_size: -; cdr3_nt: TGTGCCAGCAGCCCCCGAGCAGGAGGGGGGGACATTCAGTACTTC; cdr3_aa: CASSPRAGGGDIQYF
j_call: TRBJ2-5; d_call: TRBD1; v_call: TRBV5-1; clone_size: -; cdr3_nt: TGCGCCAGCAGCCCGACAGGGATGGAGGAGACCCAGTACTTC; cdr3_aa: CASSPTGMEETQYF
j_call: TRBJ1-4; d_call: -; v_call: TRBV11-3; clone_size: -; cdr3_nt: TGTGCCAGCAGCTTAGGCGTCAATGAAAAACTGTTTTTT; cdr3_aa: CASSLGVNEKLFF
j_call: TRBJ1-2; d_call: TRBD1; v_call: TRBV5-1; clone_size: -; cdr3_nt: TGCGCCAGCAGCTTGGCCTGGGACAGGCTCAACTATGGCTACACCTTC; cdr3_aa: CASSLAWDRLNYGYTF
j_call: TRBJ1-2; d_call: -; v_call: TRBV12-3/TRBV12-4; clone_size: once; cdr3_nt: TGTGCCAGCAGTATGCAGGGGAACTATGGCTACACCTTC; cdr3_aa: CASSMQGNYGYTF
j_call: TRBJ1-2; d_call: -; v_call: TRBV29-1; clone_size: -; cdr3_nt: TGCAGCGTTGACCCAGGCTATGGCTACACCTTC; cdr3_aa: CSVDPGYGYTF
j_call: TRBJ2-5; d_call: -; v_call: TRBV4-3; clone_size: -; cdr3_nt: TGCGCCAGCAGCCATCCTGGAAAAGGGCGGAGGCAAGAGACCCAGTACTTC; cdr3_aa: CASSHPGKGRRQETQYF
j_call: TRBJ1-1; d_call: -; v_call: TRBV19; clone_size: -; cdr3_nt: TGTGCCAGTAGATTAAATCTATACTCTGAAGCTTTCTTT; cdr3_aa: CASRLNLYSEAFF
j_call: TRBJ2-3; d_call: -; v_call: TRBV14; clone_size: -; cdr3_nt: TGTGCCAGCAGCCCATCCACAGATACGCAGTATTTT; cdr3_aa: CASSPSTDTQYF
j_call: TRBJ2-3; d_call: TRBD1; v_call: TRBV11-3; clone_size: once; cdr3_nt: TGTGCCAGCAGCCCCGACAGGGACCCAGATACGCAGTATTTT; cdr3_aa: CASSPDRDPDTQYF
j_call: TRBJ1-4; d_call: TRBD1; v_call: TRBV15; clone_size: -; cdr3_nt: TGTGCCACCAGCCAGGACAGGGTTAATGAAAAACTGTTTTTT; cdr3_aa: CATSQDRVNEKLFF
j_call: TRBJ2-3; d_call: -; v_call: TRBV5-1; clone_size: -; cdr3_nt: TGCGCCAGCAGAAAAGGGGGCGCGGGGACAGATACGCAGTATTTT; cdr3_aa: CASRKGGAGTDTQYF